This TCR beta chain was recovered during a study of T cell responses to AZD1222 COVID-19 vaccine. The study's findings and limits: Epitopes outside B.1.351 and B.1.1.7 mutated regions reportedly drew nearly half of spike TCRs. Baseline seropositives among AZD1222 recipients totaled only five to seven.

Comment on this clone: Its antigen is still unknown. Other nucleotide sequences in the sample specify the same CDR3.

Method: immunoSEQ multiplex PCR; TCRdb's copy keeps in-frame clones and lacks some. The profile shows about 130,000 clones, roughly nine tenths of them singletons. The sample consisted of peripheral blood, taken on day 0 of AZD1222 vaccination. The origin of this receptor is an adult in good health.

The CDR3 DNA follows: TGTGCCAGCAGCGTAGAGGTCACCGGGGAGCTGTTTTTT. Amino acid sequence: CASSVEVTGELFF. The J gene is TRBJ2-2, the V gene TRBV9; D gene unclear. V gave up 0 bases and J gave up 4 bases, with 4 bases separating them. Germline CDR1 and CDR2: SGDLS and YYNGEE. This CDR3 comprises 13 residues.